These 3 T cell receptor beta chains were all obtained from the same sample, sequenced in a study of response to subunit inactivated influenza vaccine (dated by TCRdb to the late 2010s). Libraries were made using RT-PCR. The reads were generated on an Illumina HiSeq 2500. TCRdb passed the public sequencing reads through fastp at Q25 and MiXCR, retaining productive beta sequences. Every CDR3 protein is listed once, alongside the most common genes and DNA of its rows. The sample table records 590,000 or so distinct CDR3 sequences; around 15% of these occur just once. 7.5% to 9% of the sample comes from the top ten. The starting material was PBMCs from blood, obtained about 14 days before vaccination. The receptors come from a middle-aged man who received an inactivated influenza vaccine. Donor details come from another sample of the same person, matched by shared clones.

The sample holds many counts of this clonotype. V and J are TRBV5-1 and TRBJ2-5, with D possibly matching TRBD2 (6 bases). This CDR3 spans 13 amino acids. Germline CDR1 is SGHRS and CDR2 is YFSETQ. Trimming took 0 bases from V and 4 from J, leaving 7 bases between them. CDR3 sequence (DNA): TGCGCCAGCAGCTTGGGTAGCGGAGAGACCCAGTACTTC. This encodes CASSLGSGETQYF.

This clonotype was detected only a few times. This chain uses TRBV20-1 with TRBJ2-3, with D possibly matching TRBD2 (7 bases). CDR3 size: 13 residues. Trimming removed 6 bases from V and 4 bases from J, with 14 bases in between. Germline V gene sequence: CDR1 DFQATT, CDR2 SNEGSKA (reference sequence). Written as DNA, the CDR3 is TGCAGTGCCTGGGGGGGGGGCGCAGATACGCAGTATTTT. Protein sequence: CSAWGGGADTQYF.

This clonotype was seen a few times. J is TRBJ2-1 and V is TRBV28; D might be TRBD1 (6 bases). Germline V gene data show CDR1 as MDHEN and CDR2 as SYDVKM. The CDR3 consists of 16 residues. Trimming took 3 bases from V and 1 from J, leaving 13 bases between them. CDR3: CASSFRGTFSYNEQFF. CDR3 DNA: TGTGCCAGCAGTTTTAGGGGGACATTTTCCTACAATGAGCAGTTCTTC.